A selection of T cell receptor beta chains follows, all from one sample in a study of blood T cells in healthy people across ages. MiXCR, run by TCRdb on the 5' RACE reads, gives a single entry per CDR3 protein. The sample holds roughly 800,000 distinct CDR3 sequences, 20% to 30% seen once. The same data also went into a second study, on T cells of mothers and their children.

Sample: blood. The source of these receptors is a boy younger than 18 in good health. Both conserved end residues are part of each CDR3. The D gene is left open where the match is weak. Clone size is not always given. Where it is, it says once, few, many or a class for expanded clones.

cdr3_nt: TGTGCCATCGGGGGGACAGGGGTCCGCTACGAGCAGTACTTC
cdr3_aa: CAIGGTGVRYEQYF
j_call: TRBJ2-7
d_call: TRBD1
v_call: TRBV10-3
clone_size: NA

cdr3_nt: TGTGCCAGCTCCGGGGGCACAGGACCCGAGCAGTACTTC
cdr3_aa: CASSGGTGPEQYF
j_call: TRBJ2-7
d_call: NA
v_call: TRBV18
clone_size: few

cdr3_nt: TGTGCCAGCAGCCCAGCGGGGGAACGTGAGCAGTTCTTC
cdr3_aa: CASSPAGEREQFF
j_call: TRBJ2-1
d_call: TRBD2
v_call: TRBV7-3
clone_size: few

cdr3_nt: TGTGCCAGCTCACCACTGGAGGGGCCAGGGGAGACCCAGTACTTC
cdr3_aa: CASSPLEGPGETQYF
j_call: TRBJ2-5
d_call: NA
v_call: TRBV18
clone_size: once

cdr3_nt: TGCAGCGGTGCTTGGGGACGAGAGACCCAGTACTTC
cdr3_aa: CSGAWGRETQYF
j_call: TRBJ2-5
d_call: NA
v_call: TRBV29-1
clone_size: many

cdr3_nt: TGCAGTGCTAGAGGAAGACAGTCCTACGAGCAGTACTTC
cdr3_aa: CSARGRQSYEQYF
j_call: TRBJ2-7
d_call: NA
v_call: TRBV20-1
clone_size: NA

cdr3_nt: TGCAGTGCTAGAGACGGACTAAAGTACGAGCAGTACTTC
cdr3_aa: CSARDGLKYEQYF
j_call: TRBJ2-7
d_call: NA
v_call: TRBV20-1
clone_size: NA

cdr3_nt: TGCAGCGTGGCTGGAGCTATGGGTGAAAAACTGTTTTTT
cdr3_aa: CSVAGAMGEKLFF
j_call: TRBJ1-4
d_call: NA
v_call: TRBV29-1
clone_size: few

cdr3_nt: TGCGCCAGCAGTGACGCGGGGTCCCCTAAATACGAGCAGTACTTC
cdr3_aa: CASSDAGSPKYEQYF
j_call: TRBJ2-7
d_call: NA
v_call: TRBV10-2
clone_size: few

cdr3_nt: TGTGCCAGCAGCGGGACGGGGGGAACTAATGAAAAACTGTCTTTT
cdr3_aa: CASSGTGGTNEKLSF
j_call: TRBJ1-4
d_call: NA
v_call: TRBV6-5
clone_size: once

cdr3_nt: TGTGCCACCAGTGATTTGCAGGCTGGACAGACGATTCCTAGCTCTGGAAACACCATATATTTT
cdr3_aa: CATSDLQAGQTIPSSGNTIYF
j_call: TRBJ1-3
d_call: NA
v_call: TRBV24-1
clone_size: NA

cdr3_nt: TGTGCCAGCAGCCAAGTCATGGGTGGCGGGGGGGTTTATGTTACGCAGTATTTT
cdr3_aa: CASSQVMGGGGVYVTQYF
j_call: TRBJ2-3
d_call: TRBD2
v_call: TRBV4-2
clone_size: NA